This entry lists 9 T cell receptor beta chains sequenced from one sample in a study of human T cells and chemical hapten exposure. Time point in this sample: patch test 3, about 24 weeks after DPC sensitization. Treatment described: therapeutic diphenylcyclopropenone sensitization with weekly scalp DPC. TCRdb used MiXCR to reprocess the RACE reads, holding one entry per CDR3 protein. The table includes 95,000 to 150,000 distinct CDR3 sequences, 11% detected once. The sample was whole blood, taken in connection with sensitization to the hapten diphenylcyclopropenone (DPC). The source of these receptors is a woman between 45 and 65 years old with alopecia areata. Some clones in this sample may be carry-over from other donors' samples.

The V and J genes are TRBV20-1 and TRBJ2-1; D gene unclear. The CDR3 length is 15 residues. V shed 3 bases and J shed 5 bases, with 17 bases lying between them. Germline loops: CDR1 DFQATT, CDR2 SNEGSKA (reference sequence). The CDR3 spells CSASYPSLRDNEQFF. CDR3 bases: TGCAGTGCTAGTTATCCGTCTCTCCGGGACAATGAGCAGTTCTTC.

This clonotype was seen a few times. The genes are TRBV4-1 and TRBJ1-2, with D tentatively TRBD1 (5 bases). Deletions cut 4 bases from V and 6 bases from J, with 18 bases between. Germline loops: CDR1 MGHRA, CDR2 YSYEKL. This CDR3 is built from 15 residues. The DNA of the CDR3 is TGCGCCAGCAGCCCCGGTCCAACGAGAGGGGATGGCTACACCTTC. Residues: CASSPGPTRGDGYTF.

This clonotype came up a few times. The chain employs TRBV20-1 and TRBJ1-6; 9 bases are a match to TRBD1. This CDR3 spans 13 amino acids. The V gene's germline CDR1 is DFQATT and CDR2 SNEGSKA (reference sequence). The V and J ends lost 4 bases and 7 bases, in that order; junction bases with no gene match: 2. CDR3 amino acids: CSANGQGNSPLHF. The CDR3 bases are TGCAGTGCTAACGGACAGGGGAATTCACCCCTCCACTTT.

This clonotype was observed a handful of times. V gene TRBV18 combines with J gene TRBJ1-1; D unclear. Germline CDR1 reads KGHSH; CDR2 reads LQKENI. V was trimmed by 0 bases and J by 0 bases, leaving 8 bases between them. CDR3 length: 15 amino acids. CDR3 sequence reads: CASSPPGGMNTEAFF. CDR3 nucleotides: TGTGCCAGCTCACCACCGGGAGGGATGAACACTGAAGCTTTCTTT.

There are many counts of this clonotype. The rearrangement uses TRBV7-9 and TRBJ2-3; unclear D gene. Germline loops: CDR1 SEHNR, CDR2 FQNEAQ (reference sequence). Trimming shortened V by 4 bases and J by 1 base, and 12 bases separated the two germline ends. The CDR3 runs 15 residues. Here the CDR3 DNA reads TGTGCCAGCAGCTCCGGTCCCGTCGGCACAGATACGCAGTATTTT. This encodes CASSSGPVGTDTQYF. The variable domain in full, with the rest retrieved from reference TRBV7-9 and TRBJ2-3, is DTGVSQNPRHKITKRGQNVTFRCDPISEHNRLYWYRQTLGQGPEFLTYFQNEAQLEKSRLLSDRFSAERPKGSFSTLEIQRTEQGDSAMYLCASSSGPVGTDTQYFGPGTRLTVL.

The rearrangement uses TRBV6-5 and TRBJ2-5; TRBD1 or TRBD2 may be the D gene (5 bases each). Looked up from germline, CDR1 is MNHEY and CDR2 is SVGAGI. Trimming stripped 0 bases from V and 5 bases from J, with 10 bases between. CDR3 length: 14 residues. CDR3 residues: CASSYSQGDETQYF. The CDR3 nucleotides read TGTGCCAGCAGTTACTCGCAGGGAGACGAGACCCAGTACTTC.

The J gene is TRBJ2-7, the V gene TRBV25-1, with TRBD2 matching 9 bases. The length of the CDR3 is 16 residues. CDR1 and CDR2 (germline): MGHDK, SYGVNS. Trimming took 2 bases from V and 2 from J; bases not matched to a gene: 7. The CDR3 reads CASSEGSSGTPYEQYF. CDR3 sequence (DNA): TGTGCCAGCAGTGAAGGTTCTAGCGGGACCCCCTACGAGCAGTACTTC.

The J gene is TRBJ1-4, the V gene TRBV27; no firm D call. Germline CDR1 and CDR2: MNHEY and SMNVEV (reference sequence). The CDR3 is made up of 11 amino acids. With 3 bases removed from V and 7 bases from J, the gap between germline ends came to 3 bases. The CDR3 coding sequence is TGTGCCAGCAGTTTCCGTGAAAAACTGTTTTTT. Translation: CASSFREKLFF.

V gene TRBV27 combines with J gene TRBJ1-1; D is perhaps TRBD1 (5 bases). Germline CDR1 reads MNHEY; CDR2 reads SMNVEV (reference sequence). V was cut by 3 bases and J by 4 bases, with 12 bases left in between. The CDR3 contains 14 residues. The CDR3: CASSFGGGSTEAFF. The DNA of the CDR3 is TGTGCCAGCAGTTTCGGGGGTGGGAGCACTGAAGCTTTCTTT.